This TCR beta chain came from a study of T-cell memory formation after mild COVID-19. About the research overall: Clusters were largely donor specific.

This clonotype was seen more than once but under ten times. Its antigen is undetermined. Broader study findings: Cross-reactive memory apparently joined, as some responding clones appeared in pre-infection memory. CD8+ contracting clones occupied EMRA, while CD4+ ones occupied mainly CM and EM. Clones that contracted from day 15 to 85 had balanced CD4/CD8; later expanders were CD4+ biased.

The CDR3 is 15 residues long. Trimming took off 4 bases at V and 2 bases at J, with 13 bases between the two ends. MiXCR, applied by TCRdb to the 5' RACE reads, yields one record per CDR3 protein. The repertoire consists of about 150,000 distinct CDR3 sequences, with 13% to 15% occurring once and the leading ten covering 14%. Sequencing was done on a sample of PBMCs or a T cell subset sorted from them (not recorded which). This TCR came from an adult woman who had mild COVID-19 (a few samples of this study predate the infection). Cell type and time point are not known. The V gene is TRBV12-3 or TRBV12-4, the J gene TRBJ2-3; D tentatively reads TRBD1 or TRBD2 (5 bases each). CDR3 amino acids: CASSSRDSDTDTQYF. For the CDR3, the DNA is TGTGCCAGCAGTTCCAGGGATAGCGACACAGATACGCAGTATTTT.